This T cell receptor (beta chain) derives from a study of OX40 agonist ivuxolimab in advanced cancers. Looking at the study overall: Every patient in dose escalation had hepatocellular carcinoma, melanoma, renal cell or head and neck cancer. In three patients, partial responses were observed, one with hepatocellular carcinoma and two with cutaneous melanoma.

Germline assignment: CDR1 SGHTA and CDR2 FQGNSA. There are 15 residues in the CDR3. Trimming took 5 bases from V and 4 from J; bases not matched to a gene: 7. Sequencing was performed with immunoSEQ multiplex PCR; in TCRdb, only in-frame clones are kept and a portion is missing. The data contain about 75,000 clones, roughly 89% of them singletons. This clone was observed a few times. No antigen is known for it. Regarding the study as a whole: The study observed clonal expansion of CD4+ and CD8+ blood T cells by week 6 at 0.1 to 3.0 mg/kg. Averaged across samples, CD8+ T cells carried more expanded clones than CD4+ did.

The V call is TRBV7-2, the J call TRBJ1-2, with 10 bases lining up with TRBD1. This clonotype was sampled from an adult with an advanced solid tumor such as melanoma, head and neck, liver or kidney cancer. The sample here was CD4+ or CD8+ T cells sorted from blood, taken in a trial of the OX40 agonist ivuxolimab. The CDR3 bases are TGTGCCAGCAGCGATAGGGGACAGGGGATCTATGGCTACACCTTC. Translated, it gives CASSDRGQGIYGYTF.